Listed below are T cell receptor beta chains from one sample, sequenced in a study of blood T cell repertoires in COVID-19. Profiling relied on immunoSEQ multiplex PCR, and the TCRdb table lists in-frame clones only, not all of them. The sample carries about 340,000 clones, around nine tenths recorded once. Specimen: peripheral blood. These receptors were collected from a woman in her sixties or seventies with COVID-19, enrolled during active disease. Both conserved end residues are part of each CDR3. The D gene is left open where the match is weak. Clone size is shown for a subset of rows, as once, few, many or a class of expanded clone.

J gene: TRBJ2-5; clone size: -; D gene: -; V gene: TRBV4-2; CDR3 protein: CASSQDGGASGETQYF; CDR3 DNA: TGTGCCAGCAGCCAAGATGGAGGAGCCTCGGGGGAGACCCAGTACTTC
J gene: TRBJ1-2; clone size: -; D gene: -; V gene: TRBV11-2; CDR3 protein: CASSLGGVSYGYTF; CDR3 DNA: TGTGCCAGCAGCTTAGGCGGCGTCAGTTATGGCTACACCTTC
J gene: TRBJ1-4; clone size: -; D gene: -; V gene: TRBV6-5; CDR3 protein: CASSYRGNEKLFF; CDR3 DNA: TGTGCCAGCAGTTACAGGGGGAATGAAAAACTGTTTTTT
J gene: TRBJ2-7; clone size: -; D gene: TRBD2; V gene: TRBV7-2; CDR3 protein: CASSLAGLAGYEQYF; CDR3 DNA: TGTGCCAGCAGCTTAGCGGGACTAGCGGGGTACGAGCAGTACTTC
J gene: TRBJ1-1; clone size: -; D gene: -; V gene: TRBV7-2; CDR3 protein: CASSLGPLNTEAFF; CDR3 DNA: TGTGCCAGCAGCTTAGGGCCGCTTAACACTGAAGCTTTCTTT
J gene: TRBJ1-2; clone size: -; D gene: -; V gene: TRBV2; CDR3 protein: CASSGPQGSDYGYTF; CDR3 DNA: TGTGCCAGCAGTGGTCCTCAGGGGTCCGACTATGGCTACACCTTC
J gene: TRBJ1-4; clone size: -; D gene: -; V gene: TRBV5-8; CDR3 protein: CASSLQHNEKLFF; CDR3 DNA: TGTGCCAGCAGCTTACAGCATAATGAAAAACTGTTTTTT
J gene: TRBJ2-1; clone size: -; D gene: -; V gene: TRBV7-2; CDR3 protein: CASSLRGGDEQFF; CDR3 DNA: TGTGCCAGCAGCTTAAGGGGAGGCGATGAGCAGTTCTTC
J gene: TRBJ1-2; clone size: -; D gene: TRBD1; V gene: TRBV6-5; CDR3 protein: CASSYHQQGAINGYTF; CDR3 DNA: TGTGCCAGCAGTTACCACCAACAGGGGGCGATCAATGGCTACACCTTC
J gene: TRBJ2-3; clone size: -; D gene: TRBD2; V gene: TRBV5-1; CDR3 protein: CATQGTSGTDTQYF; CDR3 DNA: TGCGCCACCCAAGGGACTAGCGGAACAGATACGCAGTATTTT
J gene: TRBJ1-2; clone size: -; D gene: TRBD1; V gene: TRBV28; CDR3 protein: CASSLADRDGKGYTF; CDR3 DNA: TGTGCCAGCAGTTTAGCAGACAGGGATGGAAAGGGCTACACCTTC
J gene: TRBJ1-5; clone size: -; D gene: TRBD1; V gene: TRBV6-1; CDR3 protein: CASSGDRTGFNQPQHF; CDR3 DNA: TGTGCCAGCAGTGGGGACAGGACGGGTTTCAATCAGCCCCAGCATTTT
J gene: TRBJ2-7; clone size: -; D gene: -; V gene: TRBV9; CDR3 protein: CASSVKGSYEQYF; CDR3 DNA: TGTGCCAGCAGCGTGAAGGGGTCCTACGAGCAGTACTTC
J gene: TRBJ1-5; clone size: -; D gene: -; V gene: TRBV10-1; CDR3 protein: CASSAVRGPNQPQHF; CDR3 DNA: TGCGCCAGCAGCGCGGTACGGGGTCCAAATCAGCCCCAGCATTTT
J gene: TRBJ2-3; clone size: -; D gene: -; V gene: TRBV15; CDR3 protein: CATSRDRADTQYF; CDR3 DNA: TGTGCCACCAGCAGAGATCGGGCAGATACGCAGTATTTT
J gene: TRBJ1-2; clone size: -; D gene: -; V gene: TRBV3-1/TRBV3-2; CDR3 protein: CASSQGLGYGYTF; CDR3 DNA: TGTGCCAGCAGCCAAGGACTTGGCTATGGCTACACCTTC
J gene: TRBJ1-1; clone size: -; D gene: TRBD1; V gene: TRBV30; CDR3 protein: CAWNQGDEAFF; CDR3 DNA: TGTGCCTGGAACCAGGGGGATGAAGCTTTCTTT
J gene: TRBJ2-1; clone size: -; D gene: TRBD1; V gene: TRBV5-1; CDR3 protein: CASSWTGWPYNEQFF; CDR3 DNA: TGCGCCAGCAGCTGGACAGGGTGGCCCTACAATGAGCAGTTCTTC
J gene: TRBJ2-2; clone size: -; D gene: TRBD2; V gene: TRBV19; CDR3 protein: CASSPILGRAVSTGELFF; CDR3 DNA: TGTGCCAGTAGTCCCATCCTGGGGAGGGCGGTCAGCACCGGGGAGCTGTTTTTT
J gene: TRBJ1-2; clone size: -; D gene: -; V gene: TRBV5-1; CDR3 protein: CASSLMAGQNYGYTF; CDR3 DNA: TGCGCCAGCAGCTTGATGGCAGGGCAAAACTATGGCTACACCTTC
J gene: TRBJ2-3; clone size: -; D gene: -; V gene: TRBV6-5; CDR3 protein: CASSFGGATDTQYF; CDR3 DNA: TGTGCCAGCAGTTTTGGGGGGGCCACAGATACGCAGTATTTT
J gene: TRBJ2-6; clone size: -; D gene: TRBD2; V gene: TRBV14; CDR3 protein: CASSQDFGRGSGANVLTF; CDR3 DNA: TGTGCCAGCAGCCAAGATTTCGGGAGGGGCTCTGGGGCCAACGTCCTGACTTTC
J gene: TRBJ2-7; clone size: -; D gene: TRBD1; V gene: TRBV10-3; CDR3 protein: CAISDPGQGFYEQYF; CDR3 DNA: TGTGCCATCAGTGACCCGGGACAGGGGTTTTACGAGCAGTACTTC
J gene: TRBJ2-5; clone size: -; D gene: -; V gene: TRBV5-4; CDR3 protein: CASSLREQETQYF; CDR3 DNA: TGTGCCAGCAGCTTAAGGGAGCAAGAGACCCAGTACTTC
J gene: TRBJ1-5; clone size: few; D gene: -; V gene: TRBV19; CDR3 protein: CASSSGGRGQPQHF; CDR3 DNA: TGTGCCAGTAGTAGCGGGGGTCGGGGTCAGCCCCAGCATTTT
J gene: TRBJ1-1; clone size: -; D gene: -; V gene: TRBV30; CDR3 protein: CAWDPNMNTEAFF; CDR3 DNA: TGTGCCTGGGACCCAAACATGAACACTGAAGCTTTCTTT
J gene: TRBJ2-3; clone size: -; D gene: -; V gene: TRBV10-3; CDR3 protein: CAISGQLSTDTQYF; CDR3 DNA: TGTGCCATCAGTGGACAGTTGAGCACAGATACGCAGTATTTT
J gene: TRBJ1-2; clone size: medium-sized; D gene: -; V gene: TRBV21-1; CDR3 protein: CASSPRTRINYGYTF; CDR3 DNA: TGTGCCAGCAGCCCCCGGACAAGAATCAACTATGGCTACACCTTC
J gene: TRBJ1-3; clone size: -; D gene: -; V gene: TRBV10-3; CDR3 protein: CAIRARPGDTIYF; CDR3 DNA: TGTGCCATCAGAGCCAGACCCGGGGACACCATATATTTT
J gene: TRBJ1-1; clone size: -; D gene: -; V gene: TRBV9; CDR3 protein: CASSGRDGVGAFF; CDR3 DNA: TGTGCCAGCAGCGGGAGGGATGGAGTAGGGGCTTTCTTT
J gene: TRBJ2-2; clone size: -; D gene: -; V gene: TRBV5-4; CDR3 protein: CASSSPLRDWTGELFF; CDR3 DNA: TGTGCCAGCAGCTCACCTCTCAGGGATTGGACCGGGGAGCTGTTTTTT
J gene: TRBJ2-1; clone size: -; D gene: -; V gene: TRBV5-1; CDR3 protein: CASSLVQGKGYNEQFF; CDR3 DNA: TGCGCCAGCAGCTTGGTCCAGGGTAAGGGCTACAATGAGCAGTTCTTC
J gene: TRBJ1-3; clone size: -; D gene: -; V gene: TRBV7-9; CDR3 protein: CASSLEVGRDGNTIYF; CDR3 DNA: TGTGCCAGCAGCTTAGAAGTGGGGCGGGATGGAAACACCATATATTTT
J gene: TRBJ1-2; clone size: -; D gene: TRBD1; V gene: TRBV6-2/TRBV6-3; CDR3 protein: CASSYSETGRGGYTF; CDR3 DNA: TGTGCCAGCAGTTACTCTGAGACAGGGAGAGGAGGCTACACCTTC
J gene: TRBJ2-5; clone size: -; D gene: TRBD2; V gene: TRBV5-1; CDR3 protein: CASSLAVRGEQTQYF; CDR3 DNA: TGCGCCAGCAGCTTGGCGGTCCGGGGGGAGCAGACCCAGTACTTC
J gene: TRBJ1-2; clone size: -; D gene: TRBD1; V gene: TRBV10-3; CDR3 protein: CAINWDRGGYTF; CDR3 DNA: TGTGCCATCAACTGGGACAGGGGGGGCTACACCTTC
J gene: TRBJ1-5; clone size: few; D gene: TRBD1; V gene: TRBV3-1/TRBV3-2; CDR3 protein: CASSLGRQGDQPQHF; CDR3 DNA: TGTGCCAGCAGCCTCGGTCGCCAGGGGGATCAGCCCCAGCATTTT
J gene: TRBJ1-2; clone size: -; D gene: -; V gene: TRBV6-6; CDR3 protein: CASSYSAGMNYGYTF; CDR3 DNA: TGTGCCAGCAGTTACTCTGCAGGGATGAACTATGGCTACACCTTC
J gene: TRBJ1-2; clone size: -; D gene: -; V gene: TRBV25-1; CDR3 protein: CASSPSRGIRGYTF; CDR3 DNA: TGTGCCAGCAGCCCATCGCGGGGGATTAGGGGCTACACCTTC
J gene: TRBJ2-7; clone size: -; D gene: -; V gene: TRBV9; CDR3 protein: CASSPSSYEQYF; CDR3 DNA: TGTGCCAGCAGCCCCTCCTCCTACGAGCAGTACTTC
J gene: TRBJ1-4; clone size: -; D gene: -; V gene: TRBV7-9; CDR3 protein: CASSLGQVNEKLFF; CDR3 DNA: TGTGCCAGCAGCTTAGGACAGGTTAATGAAAAACTGTTTTTT
J gene: TRBJ1-1; clone size: -; D gene: -; V gene: TRBV6-2/TRBV6-3; CDR3 protein: CASSYPTEAFF; CDR3 DNA: TGTGCCAGCAGTTACCCGACAGAAGCTTTCTTT
J gene: TRBJ1-1; clone size: -; D gene: TRBD1; V gene: TRBV29-1; CDR3 protein: CSVENRGAYTEAFF; CDR3 DNA: TGCAGCGTTGAGAACAGGGGGGCCTACACTGAAGCTTTCTTT